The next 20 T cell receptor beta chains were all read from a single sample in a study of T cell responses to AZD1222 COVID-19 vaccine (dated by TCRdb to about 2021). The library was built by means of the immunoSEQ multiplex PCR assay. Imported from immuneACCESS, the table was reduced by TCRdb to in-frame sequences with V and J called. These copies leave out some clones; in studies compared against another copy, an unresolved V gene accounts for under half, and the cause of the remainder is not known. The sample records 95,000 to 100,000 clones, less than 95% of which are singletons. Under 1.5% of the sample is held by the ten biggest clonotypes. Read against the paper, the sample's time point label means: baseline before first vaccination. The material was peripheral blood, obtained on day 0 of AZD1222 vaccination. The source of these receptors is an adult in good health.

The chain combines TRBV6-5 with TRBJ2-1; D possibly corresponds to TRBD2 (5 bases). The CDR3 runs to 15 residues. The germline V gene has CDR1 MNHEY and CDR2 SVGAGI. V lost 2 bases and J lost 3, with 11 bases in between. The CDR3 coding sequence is TGTGCCAGCAGTTACCAGGACTCCTTCTACAATGAGCAGTTCTTC. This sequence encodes CASSYQDSFYNEQFF.

Here the CDR3 reads CASSYTREGGANVLTF. The DNA for the CDR3 is TGTGCCAGCAGTTACACCAGGGAAGGTGGGGCCAACGTCCTGACTTTC. The chain recombines TRBV6-5 with TRBJ2-6, with D perhaps TRBD1 (5 bases). The V and J ends lost 2 bases and 3 bases respectively, with 11 bases between them. CDR3 length: 16 amino acids. In germline, CDR1 is MNHEY, CDR2 SVGAGI.

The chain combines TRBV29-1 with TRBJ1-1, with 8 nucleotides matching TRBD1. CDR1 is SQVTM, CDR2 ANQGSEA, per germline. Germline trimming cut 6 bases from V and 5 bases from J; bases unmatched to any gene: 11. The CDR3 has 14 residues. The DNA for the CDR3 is TGCAGCGTCGCTACTCGGGACAGGAGGACTGAAGCTTTCTTT. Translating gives CSVATRDRRTEAFF.

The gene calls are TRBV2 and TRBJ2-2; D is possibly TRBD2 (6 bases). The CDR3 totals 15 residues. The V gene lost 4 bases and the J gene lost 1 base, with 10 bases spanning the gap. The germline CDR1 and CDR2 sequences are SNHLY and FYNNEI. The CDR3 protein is CASSGVGGNTGELFF. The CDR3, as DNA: TGTGCCAGCAGTGGGGTGGGAGGGAACACCGGGGAGCTGTTTTTT.

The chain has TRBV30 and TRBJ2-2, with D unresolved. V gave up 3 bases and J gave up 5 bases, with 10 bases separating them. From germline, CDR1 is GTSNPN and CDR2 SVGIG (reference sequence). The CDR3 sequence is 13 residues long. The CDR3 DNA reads TGTGCCTGGAGCAGGTCGGAGACCGGGGAGCTGTTTTTT. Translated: CAWSRSETGELFF.

The CDR3 DNA is TGTGCCAGCAGCGTAGAGGCAGAGAACACTGAAGCTTTCTTT. It translates to CASSVEAENTEAFF. The rearrangement uses TRBV9 and TRBJ1-1, with D uncertain. The CDR3 length is 14 residues. Trimming shortened V by 0 bases and J by 1 base, and 7 bases separated the two germline ends. Germline V gene data show CDR1 as SGDLS and CDR2 as YYNGEE.

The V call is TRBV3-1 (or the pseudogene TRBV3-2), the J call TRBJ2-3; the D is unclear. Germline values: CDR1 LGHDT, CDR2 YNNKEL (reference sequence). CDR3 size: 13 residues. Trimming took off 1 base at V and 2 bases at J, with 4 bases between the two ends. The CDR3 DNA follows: TGTGCCAGCAGCCAAGGGAACACAGATACGCAGTATTTT. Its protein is CASSQGNTDTQYF.

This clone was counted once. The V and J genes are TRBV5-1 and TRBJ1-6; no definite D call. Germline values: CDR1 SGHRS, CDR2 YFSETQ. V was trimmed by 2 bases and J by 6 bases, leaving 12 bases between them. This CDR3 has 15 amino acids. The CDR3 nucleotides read TGCGCCAGCAGCTTACTCCCCGGGCCTAATTCACCCCTCCACTTT. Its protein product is CASSLLPGPNSPLHF.

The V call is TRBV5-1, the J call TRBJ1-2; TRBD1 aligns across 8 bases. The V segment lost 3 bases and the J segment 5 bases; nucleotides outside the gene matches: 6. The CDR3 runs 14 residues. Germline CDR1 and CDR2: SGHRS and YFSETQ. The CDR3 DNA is TGCGCCAGCAGCTACACGGACAGGGCATATGGCTACACCTTC. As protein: CASSYTDRAYGYTF.

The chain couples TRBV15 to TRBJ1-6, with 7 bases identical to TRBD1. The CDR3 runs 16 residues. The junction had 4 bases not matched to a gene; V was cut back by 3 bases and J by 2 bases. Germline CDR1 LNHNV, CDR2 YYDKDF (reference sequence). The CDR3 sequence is CATSSRGPTYNSPLHF. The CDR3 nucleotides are TGTGCCACCAGCAGTAGGGGGCCCACCTATAATTCACCCCTCCACTTT.

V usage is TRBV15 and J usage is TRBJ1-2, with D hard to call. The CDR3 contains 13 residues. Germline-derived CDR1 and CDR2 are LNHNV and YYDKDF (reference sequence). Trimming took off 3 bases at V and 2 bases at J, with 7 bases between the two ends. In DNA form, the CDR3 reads TGTGCCACCAGCAGTGGACGGAACTATGGCTACACCTTC. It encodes CATSSGRNYGYTF.

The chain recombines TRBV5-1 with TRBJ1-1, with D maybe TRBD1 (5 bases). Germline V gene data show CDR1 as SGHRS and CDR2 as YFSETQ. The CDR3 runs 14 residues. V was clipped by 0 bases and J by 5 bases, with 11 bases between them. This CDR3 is CASSLDGAGTEAFF. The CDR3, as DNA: TGCGCCAGCAGCTTGGACGGGGCAGGGACTGAAGCTTTCTTT.

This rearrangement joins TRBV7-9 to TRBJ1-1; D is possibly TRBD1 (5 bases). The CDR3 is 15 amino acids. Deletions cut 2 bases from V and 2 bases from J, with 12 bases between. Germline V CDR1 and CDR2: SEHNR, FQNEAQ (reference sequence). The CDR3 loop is CASSLTAGTNTEAFF. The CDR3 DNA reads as TGTGCCAGCAGCTTAACAGCAGGGACTAACACTGAAGCTTTCTTT. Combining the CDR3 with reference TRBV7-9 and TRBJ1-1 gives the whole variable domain DTGVSQNPRHKITKRGQNVTFRCDPISEHNRLYWYRQTLGQGPEFLTYFQNEAQLEKSRLLSDRFSAERPKGSFSTLEIQRTEQGDSAMYLCASSLTAGTNTEAFFGQGTRLTVV.

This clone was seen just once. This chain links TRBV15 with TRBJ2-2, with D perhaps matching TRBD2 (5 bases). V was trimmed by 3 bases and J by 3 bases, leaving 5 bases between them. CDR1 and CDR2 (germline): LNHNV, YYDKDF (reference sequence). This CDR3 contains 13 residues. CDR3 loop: CATSRDYTGELFF. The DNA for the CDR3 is TGTGCCACCAGCAGGGACTACACCGGGGAGCTGTTTTTT. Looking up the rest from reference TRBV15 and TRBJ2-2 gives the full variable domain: DAMVIQNPRYQVTQFGKPVTLSCSQTLNHNVMYWYQQKSSQAPKLLFHYYDKDFNNEADTPDNFQSRRPNTSFCFLDIRSPGLGDTAMYLCATSRDYTGELFFGEGSRLTVL.

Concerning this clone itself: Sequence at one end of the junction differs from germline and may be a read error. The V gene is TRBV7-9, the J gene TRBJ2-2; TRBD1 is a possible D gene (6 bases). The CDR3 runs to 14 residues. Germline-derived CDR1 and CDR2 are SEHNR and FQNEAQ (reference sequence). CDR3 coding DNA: TGTGCCAGCAGCGCCCGACAGGCCACCGGGGTGCTGTTTTTT. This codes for CASSARQATGVLFF.

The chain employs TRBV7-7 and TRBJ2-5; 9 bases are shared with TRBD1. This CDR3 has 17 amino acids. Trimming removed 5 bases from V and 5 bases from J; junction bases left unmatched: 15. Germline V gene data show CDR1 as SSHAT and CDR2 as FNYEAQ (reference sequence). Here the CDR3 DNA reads TGTGCCAGCAGCCGATTAGACTCTACAGGGGGCAGGGAGACCCAGTACTTC. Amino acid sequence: CASSRLDSTGGRETQYF.

CDR3 nucleotide sequence: TGTGCCAGCAGTCCTGAATCCGACACCATATATTTT. Translated, it gives CASSPESDTIYF. This chain joins TRBV6-6 and TRBJ1-3; D is uncertain. The V and J ends lost 5 bases and 8 bases respectively, with 10 bases between them. From germline, CDR1 is MNHNY and CDR2 SVGAGI (reference sequence). The CDR3 has 12 residues.

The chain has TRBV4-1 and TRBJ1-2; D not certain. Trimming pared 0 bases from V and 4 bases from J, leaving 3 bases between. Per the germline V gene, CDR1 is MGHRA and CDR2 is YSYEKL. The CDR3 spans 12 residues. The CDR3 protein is CASSQEGYGYTF. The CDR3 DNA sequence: TGCGCCAGCAGCCAAGAGGGCTATGGCTACACCTTC.

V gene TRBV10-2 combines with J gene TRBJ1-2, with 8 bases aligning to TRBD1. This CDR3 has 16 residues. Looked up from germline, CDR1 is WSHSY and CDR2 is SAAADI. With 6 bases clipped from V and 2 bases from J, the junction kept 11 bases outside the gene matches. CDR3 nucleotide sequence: TGCGCCAGCAGCGACAGGGGTTCGCACTCCAACTATGGCTACACCTTC. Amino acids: CASSDRGSHSNYGYTF.

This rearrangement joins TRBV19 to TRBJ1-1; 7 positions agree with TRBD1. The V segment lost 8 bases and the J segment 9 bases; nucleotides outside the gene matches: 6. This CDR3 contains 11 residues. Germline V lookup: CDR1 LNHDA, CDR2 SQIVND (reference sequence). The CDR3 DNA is TGTGCCAGTGGGACAGTTTCGCAAGCTTTCTTT. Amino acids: CASGTVSQAFF.